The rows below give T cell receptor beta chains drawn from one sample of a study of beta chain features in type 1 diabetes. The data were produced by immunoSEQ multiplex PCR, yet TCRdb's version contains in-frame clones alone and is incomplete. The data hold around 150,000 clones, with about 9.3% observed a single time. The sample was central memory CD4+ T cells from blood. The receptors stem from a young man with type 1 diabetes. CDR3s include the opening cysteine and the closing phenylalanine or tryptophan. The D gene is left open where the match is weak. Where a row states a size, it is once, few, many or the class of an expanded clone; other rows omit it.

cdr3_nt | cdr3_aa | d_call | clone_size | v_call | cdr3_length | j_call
TGTGCCAGCAGTGAAGCGCCCGGACTAGCGGGGGCTGATACGCAGTATTTT | CASSEAPGLAGADTQYF | TRBD2 | NA | TRBV2 | 17 | TRBJ2-3
TGTGCCAGCAGATTAGGGGGAGGTACTGAAGCTTTCTTT | CASRLGGGTEAFF | NA | NA | TRBV27 | 13 | TRBJ1-1
TGTGCCAGCAGCTCGGCGGTTGGTAACTATGGCTACACCTTC | CASSSAVGNYGYTF | NA | NA | TRBV7-8 | 14 | TRBJ1-2
TGTGCCAGCTCACCCGAGGGCACAGATACGCAGTATTTT | CASSPEGTDTQYF | NA | NA | TRBV18 | 13 | TRBJ2-3
TGCAGTGCCAGACCTTTCGGGGGCTACACCTTC | CSARPFGGYTF | NA | few | TRBV20-1 | 11 | TRBJ1-2
TGTGCCAGCAGCCAAGATTCCATCCAGGCAACTAATGAAAAACTGTTTTTT | CASSQDSIQATNEKLFF | NA | few | TRBV4-2 | 17 | TRBJ1-4
TGTGCCAGCACTAGTCTCACAGGGAGCTCCTACAATGAGCAGTTCTTC | CASTSLTGSSYNEQFF | NA | few | TRBV28 | 16 | TRBJ2-1
TGTGCCAGCAGTTTATCGGTGGGACTGGGAACCTCCTACAATGAGCAGTTCTTC | CASSLSVGLGTSYNEQFF | NA | few | TRBV28 | 18 | TRBJ2-1
TGTGCCAGCAGCCCACAGACGACAGATACGCAGTATTTT | CASSPQTTDTQYF | NA | few | TRBV6-5 | 13 | TRBJ2-3
TGTGCCATCAACTCCCCAGCGGGCAGAGATACGCAGTATTTT | CAINSPAGRDTQYF | NA | NA | TRBV10-3 | 14 | TRBJ2-3
TGTGCCAGCAGTGAACTAGGGGGAAACACCGGGGAGCTGTTTTTT | CASSELGGNTGELFF | NA | NA | TRBV2 | 15 | TRBJ2-2
TGTGCCAGCAGTCCTCAACCCGCGGACTCCTCCTACGAGCAGTACTTC | CASSPQPADSSYEQYF | NA | NA | TRBV27 | 16 | TRBJ2-7
TGTGCCAGCAAGATCGGACAGGTTCAGAACACTGAAGCTTTCTTT | CASKIGQVQNTEAFF | TRBD1 | NA | TRBV6-6 | 15 | TRBJ1-1
TGTGCCAGCACCCTCCCCGGGACCTACGAGCAGTACTTC | CASTLPGTYEQYF | NA | NA | TRBV7-2 | 13 | TRBJ2-7
TGTGCCAGCAGTCAAGAGGATGGGGAGACCCAGTACTTC | CASSQEDGETQYF | NA | NA | TRBV7-2 | 13 | TRBJ2-5
TGTGCCAGCAGCAAGAATGGTGTGGCTACTGAAGCTTTCTTT | CASSKNGVATEAFF | NA | NA | TRBV7-9 | 14 | TRBJ1-1
TGTGCCAGCAGCTCCATAGCGGGAGCAAGCACAGATACGCAGTATTTT | CASSSIAGASTDTQYF | TRBD2 | NA | TRBV7-9 | 16 | TRBJ2-3
TGCAGCGCCGGGTCTGGTTTTAGCAATCAGCCCCAGCATTTT | CSAGSGFSNQPQHF | NA | NA | TRBV29-1 | 14 | TRBJ1-5
TGTGCCAGCAGCGCGACAGGGCGGAACTATGGCTACACCTTC | CASSATGRNYGYTF | TRBD1 | few | TRBV5-4 | 14 | TRBJ1-2
TGTGCCAGCAGCGAAGGACTGTCCTACGAGCAGTACTTC | CASSEGLSYEQYF | NA | NA | TRBV11-2 | 13 | TRBJ2-7
TGTGCCAGCAAAACAACAGGGATCCCAGATACGCAGTATTTT | CASKTTGIPDTQYF | NA | NA | TRBV7-9 | 14 | TRBJ2-3
TGCGCCAGCAGCTTCGGGACAGGGAATGAAAAACTGTTTTTT | CASSFGTGNEKLFF | TRBD1 | NA | TRBV5-1 | 14 | TRBJ1-4
TGTGCCGTCGGCGCGGGGAGCACCGGGGAGCTGTTTTTT | CAVGAGSTGELFF | NA | NA | TRBV7-9 | 13 | TRBJ2-2
TGTGCCAGCAGCCCCAGGGGCACCTACGAGCAGTACTTC | CASSPRGTYEQYF | NA | few | TRBV7-9 | 13 | TRBJ2-7
TGTGCCAGCAGTTCGGGACTAGCGGGAGGGAGAAGAGAGCAGTACTTC | CASSSGLAGGRREQYF | TRBD2 | NA | TRBV6-6 | 16 | TRBJ2-7
TGTGCCAGCAGAACAGGGTACACTGAAGCTTTCTTT | CASRTGYTEAFF | NA | NA | TRBV28 | 12 | TRBJ1-1
TGTGCCACCAGCATCCGGGGAGCAACTAATGAAAAACTGTTTTTT | CATSIRGATNEKLFF | NA | few | TRBV15 | 15 | TRBJ1-4
TGTGCCACTCGGACAGGGCAGACAGATACGCAGTATTTT | CATRTGQTDTQYF | TRBD1 | few | TRBV10-3 | 13 | TRBJ2-3
TGTGCCAGCAGCCAAGATTGGCCTAGCGGCAATGAGCAGTTCTTC | CASSQDWPSGNEQFF | TRBD2 | few | TRBV4-2 | 15 | TRBJ2-1
TGTGCCAGCAGTTTATTAGGGGCGCGAGGGGCCAACGTCCTGACTTTC | CASSLLGARGANVLTF | NA | NA | TRBV28 | 16 | TRBJ2-6
TGTGCCACCAGCAGGCGGACAGACGGAACTGAAGCTTTCTTT | CATSRRTDGTEAFF | NA | NA | TRBV15 | 14 | TRBJ1-1
TGTGCCAGCAGCTTAGCCTCAGGGGGCGTCGGCTACACCTTC | CASSLASGGVGYTF | TRBD1 | NA | TRBV7-2 | 14 | TRBJ1-2
TGTGCCAGCAGTGAACCACAGGGCAAGCAGTACTTC | CASSEPQGKQYF | NA | NA | TRBV2 | 12 | TRBJ2-7
TGTGCCAGCCGCTGGGGGGGATCGGGCGGCGAGCAGTACTTC | CASRWGGSGGEQYF | TRBD2 | few | TRBV28 | 14 | TRBJ2-7
TGTGCCAGCAGTTTGGACAGACAACAAGAGACCCAGTACTTC | CASSLDRQQETQYF | NA | few | TRBV28 | 14 | TRBJ2-5
TGTGCCTGGAGTGTGGAGGGGATGGGCAATCAGCCCCAGCATTTT | CAWSVEGMGNQPQHF | NA | NA | TRBV30 | 15 | TRBJ1-5
TGTGCCAGCAGTACCCCCGGGACAGGACACGAAAAACTGTTTTTT | CASSTPGTGHEKLFF | TRBD1 | NA | TRBV28 | 15 | TRBJ1-4
TGTGCCAGCTCACCCCCAAGTGGGGGGTTCGCCTACGAGCAGTACTTC | CASSPPSGGFAYEQYF | NA | few | TRBV18 | 16 | TRBJ2-7
TGTGCCAGCAGCACCAGGGACTTCGCATCCACAGATACGCAGTATTTT | CASSTRDFASTDTQYF | NA | NA | TRBV5-6 | 16 | TRBJ2-3
TGTGCCAGCAGCTTCCGCGGGGGGAAGGAAGAGACCCAGTACTTC | CASSFRGGKEETQYF | TRBD2 | few | TRBV7-9 | 15 | TRBJ2-5
TGTGCCAGCTCACAATTAGCTCAAGAGACCCAGTACTTC | CASSQLAQETQYF | NA | few | TRBV18 | 13 | TRBJ2-5
TGTGCCAGCAGCCTCCAAATCTCAGGGCTGGGGACCCAGTACTTC | CASSLQISGLGTQYF | NA | few | TRBV5-6 | 15 | TRBJ2-5
TGTGCCAGCAGCTCCGGGGGGACTACCCAAGAGACCCAGTACTTC | CASSSGGTTQETQYF | TRBD2 | NA | TRBV5-4 | 15 | TRBJ2-5
TGTGCCAGCAGGGGAGCGGGAGGGCCCAACAATGAGCAGTTCTTC | CASRGAGGPNNEQFF | TRBD2 | NA | TRBV2 | 15 | TRBJ2-1
TGTGCCAGCAGCGTATCTAGTCTCAACTCCTACAATGAGCAGTTCTTC | CASSVSSLNSYNEQFF | NA | NA | TRBV9 | 16 | TRBJ2-1
TGTGCCAGCTCACCGGACAGGGAGGCGGAAGCTTTCTTT | CASSPDREAEAFF | TRBD1 | NA | TRBV18 | 13 | TRBJ1-1
TGTGCCAGCACAATCGGACAGGACTATGGCTACACCTTC | CASTIGQDYGYTF | TRBD1 | few | TRBV28 | 13 | TRBJ1-2
TGTGCCAGCAGCCCACGCGGGGCCTTCGGAGATACGCAGTATTTT | CASSPRGAFGDTQYF | NA | NA | TRBV9 | 15 | TRBJ2-3
TGTGCCTCCCTACGTGTCAGGGCTGCTGGCTACACCTTC | CASLRVRAAGYTF | NA | few | TRBV30 | 13 | TRBJ1-2
TGTGCCAGCAGCTTCGACAGGGGTACAGCTTTCTTT | CASSFDRGTAFF | TRBD1 | few | TRBV11-2 | 12 | TRBJ1-1
TGTGCCAGCTCACCGCCGTCTGCAGTCCACGAGCAGTACTTC | CASSPPSAVHEQYF | NA | NA | TRBV18 | 14 | TRBJ2-7
TGTGCCAGCAGTCTCCGACAGGGTACGCAGTTCTTC | CASSLRQGTQFF | TRBD1 | few | TRBV27 | 12 | TRBJ2-1
TGTGCCAGCAGTCGCGGGGAGTTGAACACTGAAGCTTTCTTT | CASSRGELNTEAFF | NA | NA | TRBV7-9 | 14 | TRBJ1-1
TGTGCCAGCAGCGTAGGGTTAGGGGCCGAGCAGTACTTC | CASSVGLGAEQYF | NA | NA | TRBV9 | 13 | TRBJ2-7
TGTGCCAGCAGCTTACCGCTAAACTACGAGCAGTACTTC | CASSLPLNYEQYF | NA | NA | TRBV7-2 | 13 | TRBJ2-7
TGTGCCAGCAGCGCGACAGGGGTAATTGTGACCCAGTACTTC | CASSATGVIVTQYF | TRBD1 | few | TRBV7-2 | 14 | TRBJ2-5
TGTGCCAGCGGGTTAGGGACTAGCGGGAACAATGAGCAGTTCTTC | CASGLGTSGNNEQFF | TRBD2 | NA | TRBV7-3 | 15 | TRBJ2-1